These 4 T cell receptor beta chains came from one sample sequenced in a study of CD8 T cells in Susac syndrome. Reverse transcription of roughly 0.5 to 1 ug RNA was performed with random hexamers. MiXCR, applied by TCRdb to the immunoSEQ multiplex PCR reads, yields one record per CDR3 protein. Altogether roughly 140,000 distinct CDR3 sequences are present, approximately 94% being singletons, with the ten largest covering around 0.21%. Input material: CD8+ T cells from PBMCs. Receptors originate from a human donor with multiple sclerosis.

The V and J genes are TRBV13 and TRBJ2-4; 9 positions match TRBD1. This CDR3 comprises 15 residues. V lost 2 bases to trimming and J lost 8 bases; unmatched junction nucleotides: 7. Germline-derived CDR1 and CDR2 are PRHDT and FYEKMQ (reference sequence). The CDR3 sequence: CASSLRTGGADIQYF. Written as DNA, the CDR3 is TGTGCCAGCAGCTTAAGAACAGGGGGCGCGGACATTCAGTACTTC. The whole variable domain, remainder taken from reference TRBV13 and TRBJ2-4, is AAGVIQSPRHLIKEKRETATLKCYPIPRHDTVYWYQQGPGQDPQFLISFYEKMQSDKGSIPDRFSAQQFSDYHSELNMSSLELGDSALYFCASSLRTGGADIQYFGAGTRLSVL.

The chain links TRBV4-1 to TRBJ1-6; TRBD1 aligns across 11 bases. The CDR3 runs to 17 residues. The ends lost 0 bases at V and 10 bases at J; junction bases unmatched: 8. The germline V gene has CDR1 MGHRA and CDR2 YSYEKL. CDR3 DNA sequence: TGCGCCAGCAGCCAAGAGAGTGGACAGGGGGCTTGGTCACCCCTCCACTTT. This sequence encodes CASSQESGQGAWSPLHF.

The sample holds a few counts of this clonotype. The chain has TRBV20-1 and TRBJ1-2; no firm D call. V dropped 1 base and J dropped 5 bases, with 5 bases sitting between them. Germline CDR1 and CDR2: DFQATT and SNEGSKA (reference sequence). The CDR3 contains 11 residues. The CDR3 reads CSARVDYGYTF. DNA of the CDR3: TGCAGTGCTAGAGTCGATTATGGCTACACCTTC.

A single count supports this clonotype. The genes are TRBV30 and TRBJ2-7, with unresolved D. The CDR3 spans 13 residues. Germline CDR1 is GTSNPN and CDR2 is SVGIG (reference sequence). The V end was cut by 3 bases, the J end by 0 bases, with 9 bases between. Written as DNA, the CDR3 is TGTGCCTGGAGGGCGATAAGCTCCTACGAGCAGTACTTC. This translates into CAWRAISSYEQYF.